This TCR beta chain was recovered during a study of vaccination effects on CD4 cells after COVID-19. The CDR3 is 13 residues long. Trimming pared 7 bases from V and 11 bases from J, leaving 15 bases between. Per the germline V gene, CDR1 is MNHEY and CDR2 is SMNVEV (reference sequence). Points from the study as a whole: Missing from the study were early post-infection timepoints, and its convalescent patients were few.

Once cultured for approximately ten days, the cells underwent separation to obtain CD4+ T cells. Testing of the vaccine recipients showed negative nucleocapsid antibodies and no prior SARS-CoV-2 infection. Cultures got half-medium changes with IL-2 on days 3 and 7. Measured with immunoSEQ multiplex PCR; TCRdb has only the in-frame clones, and not every one. This sample carries around 27,000 clones, 65% of them seen once, and the ten largest clones take about 9.8%. Notes on this clone: Its antigen remains unidentified.

Source: CD4+ T cells from PBMCs cultured without peptide, taken before COVID-19 vaccination. This sequence originates from a human donor who received a COVID-19 vaccine. This sequence joins TRBV27 and TRBJ1-6; D remains unclear. The CDR3 nucleotides read TGTGCCAGCACCAAGTTTTACGGGACACCCCTCCACTTT. Protein: CASTKFYGTPLHF.